The 9 T cell receptor beta chains listed next were all sequenced from one sample in a study of blood T cell repertoires in COVID-19. Clones were read by immunoSEQ multiplex PCR, and TCRdb kept only the in-frame ones, dropping some. The sample has over 300,000 clones; roughly 90% are singletons. Source material: peripheral blood. Receptor source: a middle-aged man with acute or convalescent COVID-19.

V and J are TRBV19 and TRBJ2-7, with 8 positions matching TRBD2. CDR1 and CDR2 from the germline V gene are LNHDA and SQIVND (reference sequence). Losses at the gene ends were 2 bases for V and 0 bases for J; bases not matched to a gene: 3. This CDR3 comprises 15 residues. The CDR3 DNA reads TGTGCCAGTAGTATAACGGGAGGGTTCTCCTACGAGCAGTACTTC. Residues: CASSITGGFSYEQYF.

This chain connects TRBV14 to TRBJ1-1; no reliable D call. V lost 4 bases and J lost 1, with 10 bases in between. This CDR3 spans 14 amino acids. Looked up from germline, CDR1 is SGHDN and CDR2 is FVKESK. CDR3 in amino acids: CASSLALKNTEAFF. The CDR3 nucleotides read TGTGCCAGCAGCCTTGCCCTAAAGAACACTGAAGCTTTCTTT.

The rearrangement uses TRBV5-1 and TRBJ1-2; D is perhaps TRBD1 (5 bases). CDR3 size: 18 residues. Per the germline V gene, CDR1 is SGHRS and CDR2 is YFSETQ. V gave up 0 bases and J gave up 8 bases, with 26 bases separating them. CDR3 sequence reads: CASSLEGSSLGGLDGYTF. The CDR3 nucleotides are TGCGCCAGCAGCTTGGAAGGGAGCAGCTTGGGGGGTTTAGACGGCTACACCTTC.

The chain combines TRBV29-1 with TRBJ2-3; D remains ambiguous. Trimming took 4 bases from V and 2 from J, leaving 13 bases between them. CDR3 size: 14 residues. Germline V CDR1 and CDR2: SQVTM, ANQGSEA. CDR3 protein: CSVVPRLTTDTQYF. CDR3 in DNA: TGCAGCGTTGTCCCTAGGCTCACCACAGATACGCAGTATTTT.

This clone was counted only a few times. V gene TRBV11-3 combines with J gene TRBJ2-1, with D hard to call. Trimming shortened V by 0 bases and J by 4 bases, and 19 bases separated the two germline ends. Germline lookup yields CDR1 SGHNT and CDR2 YENEEA. The CDR3 length is 18 residues. CDR3 sequence: CASSLDPGPLSHYNEQFF. CDR3 bases: TGTGCCAGCAGCTTAGATCCCGGCCCACTATCACATTACAATGAGCAGTTCTTC.

This clone was seen a single time. The genes are TRBV29-1 and TRBJ1-1, with TRBD1 as a possible D gene (6 bases). The V end lost 7 bases, the J end lost 5 bases, and 14 bases lay between the germline ends. The germline V gene has CDR1 SQVTM and CDR2 ANQGSEA. The CDR3 spans 12 residues. CDR3 residues: CSGMRGLTEAFF. In DNA form, the CDR3 reads TGCAGCGGCATGCGGGGGCTAACTGAAGCTTTCTTT.

J is TRBJ1-2 and V is TRBV2, with 7 bases that match TRBD1. CDR3 length equals 12 residues. The germline V gene has CDR1 SNHLY and CDR2 FYNNEI. With V trimmed by 6 bases and J by 4 bases, 2 bases remained unmatched. CDR3 nucleotide sequence: TGTGCCAGCAGAGGACAGGTCTATGGCTACACCTTC. It yields the protein CASRGQVYGYTF.

The J gene is TRBJ2-3, the V gene TRBV5-6; a possible D gene is TRBD2 (6 bases). This CDR3 region has 16 residues. In germline, CDR1 is SGHDT, CDR2 YYEEEE. Trimming cost V 4 bases and J 1 base, with 16 bases left between them. Here the CDR3 reads CASSLIADSGTDTQYF. CDR3 coding DNA: TGTGCCAGCAGCCTGATAGCGGATTCCGGCACAGATACGCAGTATTTT.

The genes are TRBV20-1 and TRBJ1-1; 7 bases are a match to TRBD1. The V gene's germline CDR1 is DFQATT and CDR2 SNEGSKA (reference sequence). Trimming removed 5 bases from V and 8 bases from J; junction bases left unmatched: 5. This CDR3 spans 11 amino acids. The chain's CDR3 is CSAGDSHEAFF. For the CDR3, the DNA is TGCAGTGCTGGGGACAGCCACGAAGCTTTCTTT.